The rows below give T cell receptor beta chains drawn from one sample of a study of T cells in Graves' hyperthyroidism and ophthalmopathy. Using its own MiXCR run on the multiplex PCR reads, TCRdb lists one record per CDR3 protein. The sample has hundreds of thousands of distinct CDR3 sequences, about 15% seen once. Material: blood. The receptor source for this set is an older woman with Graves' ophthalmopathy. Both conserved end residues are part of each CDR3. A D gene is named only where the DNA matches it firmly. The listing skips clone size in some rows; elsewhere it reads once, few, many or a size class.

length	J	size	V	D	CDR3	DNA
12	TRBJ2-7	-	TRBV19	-	CASSPSVGEQYF	TGTGCCAGTAGCCCGTCTGTCGGCGAGCAGTACTTC
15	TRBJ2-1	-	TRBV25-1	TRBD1	CASSARTGPVNEQFF	TGTGCCAGCAGTGCTCGGACAGGTCCGGTGAATGAGCAGTTCTTC
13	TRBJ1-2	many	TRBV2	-	CAASGQTFYGYTF	TGTGCCGCAAGTGGACAGACCTTCTATGGCTACACCTTC
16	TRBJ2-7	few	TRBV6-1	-	CASSEASTVSSYEQYF	TGTGCCAGCAGTGAAGCGTCGACAGTGAGCTCCTACGAGCAGTACTTC
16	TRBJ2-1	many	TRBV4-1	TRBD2	CASSQDRTSGDNEQFF	TGCGCCAGCAGCCAAGATAGGACTAGCGGTGACAATGAGCAGTTCTTC
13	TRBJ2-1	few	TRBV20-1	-	CSASRKDFGEQFF	TGCAGTGCTAGCCGAAAGGACTTCGGTGAGCAGTTCTTC
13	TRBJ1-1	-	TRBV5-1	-	CASGFRGNTEAFF	TGCGCCAGCGGCTTCAGGGGGAACACTGAAGCTTTCTTT
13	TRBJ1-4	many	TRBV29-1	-	CSVGTASGEKLFF	TGCAGCGTGGGGACGGCCTCAGGTGAAAAACTGTTTTTT
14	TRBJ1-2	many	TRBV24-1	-	CATSDTTGPGGYTF	TGTGCCACCAGTGATACGACAGGTCCGGGCGGCTACACCTTC
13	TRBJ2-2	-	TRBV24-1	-	CATSGPPGGELFF	TGTGCCACCAGTGGCCCCCCGGGCGGGGAGCTGTTTTTT
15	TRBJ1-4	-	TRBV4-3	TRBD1	CASSLFIGTDEKLFF	TGCGCCAGCAGCCTTTTTATCGGGACAGATGAAAAACTGTTTTTT
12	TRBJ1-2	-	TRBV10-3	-	CAISDRGRGYTF	TGTGCCATCAGTGATAGGGGACGTGGCTACACCTTC
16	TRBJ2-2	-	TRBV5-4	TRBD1	CASTPTGGAGTGELFF	TGTGCCAGCACCCCAACAGGGGGCGCTGGCACCGGGGAGCTGTTTTTT
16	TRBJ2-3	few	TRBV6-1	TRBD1	CASSFVTGAPDYTQYF	TGTGCCAGCAGTTTCGTCACAGGGGCCCCCGATTATACGCAGTATTTT
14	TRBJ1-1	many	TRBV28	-	CASSLRGATPEAFF	TGTGCCAGCAGTTTAAGGGGGGCCACACCTGAAGCTTTCTTT
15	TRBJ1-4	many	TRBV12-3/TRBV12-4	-	CASRPPRDVGEKLFF	TGTGCCAGCAGGCCCCCCAGGGACGTAGGCGAAAAACTGTTTTTT
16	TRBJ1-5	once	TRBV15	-	CATSRGSRAGNQPQHF	TGTGCCACCAGCAGAGGAAGCAGGGCAGGCAATCAGCCCCAGCATTTT
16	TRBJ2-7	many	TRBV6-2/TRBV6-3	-	CASSPRVGLRIYEQYF	TGTGCCAGCAGTCCAAGGGTAGGACTGAGAATCTACGAGCAGTACTTC
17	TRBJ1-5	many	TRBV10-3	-	CATGGRQGNTGNQPQHF	TGTGCCACCGGTGGTAGGCAGGGGAATACGGGGAATCAGCCCCAGCATTTT
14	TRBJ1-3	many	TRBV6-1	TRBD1	CASKQGASGNTIYF	TGTGCCAGCAAACAGGGGGCCTCTGGAAACACCATATATTTT
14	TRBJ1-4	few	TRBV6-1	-	CASRNRAFGEKLFF	TGTGCCAGCAGAAACCGGGCCTTTGGTGAAAAACTGTTTTTT
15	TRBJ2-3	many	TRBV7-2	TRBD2	CASSLMSGATDTQYF	TGTGCCAGCAGCTTAATGAGCGGGGCCACAGATACGCAGTATTTT
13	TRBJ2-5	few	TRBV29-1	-	CSVDVGSQETQYF	TGCAGCGTTGATGTGGGCTCACAAGAGACCCAGTACTTC
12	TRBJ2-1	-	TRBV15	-	CATSRQGFEQFF	TGTGCCACCAGCAGACAAGGTTTTGAGCAGTTCTTC
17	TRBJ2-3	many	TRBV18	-	CASSPDQLATGTDTQYF	TGTGCCAGCTCACCGGACCAGCTAGCGACGGGCACAGATACGCAGTATTTT
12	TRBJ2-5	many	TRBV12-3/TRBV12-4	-	CASSLVTETQYF	TGTGCCAGCAGTTTGGTAACGGAGACCCAGTACTTC
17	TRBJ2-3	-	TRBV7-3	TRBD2	CASSLTGLAGIADMQYF	TGTGCCAGCAGCTTAACGGGGCTAGCGGGAATTGCAGATATGCAGTATTTT
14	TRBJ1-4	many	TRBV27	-	CASSLSGGDEKLFF	TGTGCCAGCAGTTTGTCGGGGGGGGATGAAAAACTGTTTTTT
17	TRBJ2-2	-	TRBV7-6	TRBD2	CASSFLAGGPYTGELFF	TGTGCCAGCAGCTTCTTAGCGGGAGGGCCGTACACCGGGGAGCTGTTTTTT
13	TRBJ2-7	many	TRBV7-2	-	CASSLGELDSEYF	TGTGCCAGCAGCTTAGGGGAGCTAGACTCGGAGTACTTC
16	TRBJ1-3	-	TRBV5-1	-	CASSGLVGGQGNTIYF	TGCGCCAGCAGCGGGCTTGTCGGGGGGCAAGGAAACACCATATATTTT
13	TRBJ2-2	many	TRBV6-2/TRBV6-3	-	CAGRVKNTGELFF	TGTGCCGGACGGGTCAAGAACACCGGGGAGCTGTTTTTT
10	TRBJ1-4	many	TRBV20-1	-	CSARVGKLFF	TGCAGTGCTAGAGTAGGGAAACTGTTTTTT
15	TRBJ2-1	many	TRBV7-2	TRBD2	CASTIGTSAYNEQFF	TGTGCCAGCACTATTGGGACTAGCGCATACAATGAGCAGTTCTTC
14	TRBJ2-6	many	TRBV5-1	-	CASSLATGANVLTF	TGCGCCAGCAGCCTGGCGACTGGGGCCAACGTCCTGACTTTC
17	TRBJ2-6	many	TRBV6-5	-	CASSYGAYRSGANVLTF	TGTGCCAGCAGTTACGGGGCCTACCGCTCTGGGGCCAACGTCCTGACTTTC
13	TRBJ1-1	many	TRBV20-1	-	CSANPGPNTEAFF	TGCAGTGCTAACCCTGGCCCCAACACTGAAGCTTTCTTT
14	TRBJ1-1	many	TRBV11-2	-	CASSLDPGRAEAFF	TGTGCCAGCAGCCTAGACCCAGGGAGGGCTGAAGCTTTCTTT
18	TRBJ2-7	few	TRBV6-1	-	CASRRRGRTSGPDKEQYF	TGTGCCAGCAGGAGGAGGGGGCGTACTAGCGGTCCCGATAAAGAGCAGTACTTC
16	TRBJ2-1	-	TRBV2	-	CASSETGVGEDNEQFF	TGTGCCAGCAGTGAAACGGGAGTAGGGGAGGACAATGAGCAGTTCTTC
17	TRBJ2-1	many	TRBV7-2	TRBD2	CASSSWTSGSFYNEQFF	TGTGCCAGCAGCTCTTGGACTAGCGGGAGTTTCTACAATGAGCAGTTCTTC
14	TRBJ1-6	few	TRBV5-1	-	CASSSGTRNSPLHF	TGCGCCAGCAGCTCCGGCACCAGAAATTCACCCCTCCACTTT
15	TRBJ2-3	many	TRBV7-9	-	CASSLVTGEGDTQYF	TGTGCCAGCAGCTTAGTCACGGGAGAAGGAGATACGCAGTATTTT
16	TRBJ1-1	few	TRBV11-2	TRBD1	CASSLTPGGRNTEAFF	TGTGCCAGCAGCCTTACCCCAGGGGGCCGAAACACTGAAGCTTTCTTT
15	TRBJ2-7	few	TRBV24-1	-	CATSDTGSRGYEQYF	TGTGCCACCAGTGATACCGGGTCCAGGGGATACGAGCAGTACTTC
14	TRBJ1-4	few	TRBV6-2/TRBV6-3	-	CASRQSATNEKLFF	TGTGCCAGCAGACAAAGTGCAACTAATGAAAAACTGTTTTTT
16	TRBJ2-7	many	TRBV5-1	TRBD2	CASSPGGTSGRIEQYF	TGCGCCAGCAGCCCGGGGGGGACTAGCGGGAGGATCGAGCAGTACTTC
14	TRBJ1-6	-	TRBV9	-	CASSVEGHNSPLHF	TGTGCCAGCAGCGTAGAGGGCCATAATTCACCCCTCCACTTT
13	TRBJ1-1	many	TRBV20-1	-	CSANRAMNTEAFF	TGCAGTGCTAACAGGGCGATGAACACTGAAGCTTTCTTT
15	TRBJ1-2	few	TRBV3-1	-	CASSQATTLNYGYTF	TGTGCCAGCAGCCAAGCGACGACACTTAACTATGGCTACACCTTC
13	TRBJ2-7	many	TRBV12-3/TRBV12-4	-	CASSFLGGYEQYF	TGTGCCAGCAGTTTTTTGGGGGGCTACGAGCAGTACTTC
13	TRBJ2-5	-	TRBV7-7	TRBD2	CASSERLAETQYF	TGTGCTAGCAGCGAACGACTAGCCGAGACCCAGTACTTC